Shown below are 14 T cell receptor beta chains from a single sample sequenced in a study of blood T cell repertoires in COVID-19. Some clones are missing from TCRdb's copy, which holds only in-frame ones; the method was immunoSEQ multiplex PCR. The sample lists around 250,000 clones; roughly four fifths were seen once. Sequencing input: peripheral blood. The receptor source for this set is a man aged 25 to 40 who had recovered from COVID-19.

The chain couples TRBV6-5 to TRBJ1-5; TRBD1 is a possible D gene (6 bases). Trimming removed 4 bases at V and 0 bases at J, with 10 bases between. The germline V gene has CDR1 MNHEY and CDR2 SVGAGI. The CDR3 is 15 residues long. CDR3 amino acids: CASSSTGFSNQPQHF. CDR3 nucleotides: TGTGCCAGCAGTTCGACAGGATTTAGCAATCAGCCCCAGCATTTT.

V is TRBV29-1 and J is TRBJ2-5; D may be TRBD1 (6 bases). V lost 2 bases and J 6 bases, leaving 13 bases between the germline ends. The V gene's germline CDR1 is SQVTM and CDR2 ANQGSEA. The CDR3 is 13 amino acids. The chain's CDR3 is CSVESQGKQTQYF. The CDR3 DNA sequence: TGCAGCGTTGAATCCCAGGGGAAGCAGACCCAGTACTTC.

V gene TRBV4-1 combines with J gene TRBJ1-5; tentative D call: TRBD1 (5 bases). This CDR3 region has 17 residues. Per germline, CDR1 MGHRA and CDR2 YSYEKL. Trimming removed 0 bases from V and 5 bases from J, with 17 bases in between. CDR3 bases: TGCGCCAGCAGCCAAGATTTATCAGGGTCTGTCGATCAGCCCCAGCATTTT. Its protein product is CASSQDLSGSVDQPQHF.

This sequence joins TRBV2 and TRBJ2-5, with 12 positions matching TRBD1. Germline CDR1 reads SNHLY; CDR2 reads FYNNEI. The CDR3 runs to 17 residues. Trimming at V came to 8 bases and at J to 2 bases, leaving 12 bases not matched to a gene. The CDR3 DNA follows: TGTGCCAGCCCCCGGGACAGGGGGCGCGGGGGTCAAGAGACCCAGTACTTC. Amino acids: CASPRDRGRGGQETQYF.

The chain has TRBV2 and TRBJ1-4, with a possible D match to TRBD1 (6 bases). This CDR3 comprises 13 residues. V lost 3 bases, J lost 14 bases, and 16 bases lay in between. CDR1 and CDR2 (germline): SNHLY, FYNNEI. CDR3 in DNA: TGTGCCAGCAGTGATCTTTGGGCAGGGGTTCTGTTTTTT. Amino acids: CASSDLWAGVLFF. The whole variable domain, remainder taken from reference TRBV2 and TRBJ1-4, is EPEVTQTPSHQVTQMGQEVILRCVPISNHLYFYWYRQILGQKVEFLVSFYNNEISEKSEIFDDQFSVERPDGSNFTLKIRSTKLEDSAMYFCASSDLWAGVLFFGSGTQLSVL.

V and J are TRBV4-2 and TRBJ2-5; 12 nucleotides agree with TRBD2. Germline values: CDR1 LGHNA, CDR2 YNFKEQ. Trimming at V came to 1 base and at J to 3 bases, leaving 3 bases not matched to a gene. The CDR3 spans 16 residues. The CDR3 here is CASSQGTSGAEETQYF. The CDR3 nucleotides are TGTGCCAGCAGCCAAGGGACTAGCGGGGCGGAAGAGACCCAGTACTTC.

The rearrangement joins TRBV12-3 or TRBV12-4 to TRBJ2-7; possible D gene TRBD1, 5 bases. The V end was cut by 5 bases, the J end by 7 bases, with 15 bases between. CDR3 length: 13 amino acids. The CDR3: CASSPLRVGEQYF. The CDR3 bases are TGTGCCAGCAGTCCGCTCAGGGTTGGAGAGCAGTACTTC.

This clone was recorded once. The chain uses TRBV18 and TRBJ1-1; 8 bases are a match to TRBD1. In germline, CDR1 is KGHSH, CDR2 LQKENI. J was trimmed by 4 bases and V by 5 bases; bases with no gene match: 6. This CDR3 has 14 amino acids. In DNA, the CDR3 is TGTGCCAGCTCAACAAACAGGGGGGCCACTGAAGCTTTCTTT. Residues: CASSTNRGATEAFF.

This clone was recorded once. The chain combines TRBV2 with TRBJ1-1; D gene ambiguous. V lost 6 bases and J lost 3, with 11 bases in between. Germline V gives CDR1 SNHLY, CDR2 FYNNEI. This CDR3 has 13 residues. CDR3 DNA sequence: TGTGCCAGCAGCCCAACAGTCCACACTGAAGCTTTCTTT. It codes for CASSPTVHTEAFF.

The genes are TRBV6-4 and TRBJ2-3, with TRBD2 matching over 9 bases. This CDR3 has 15 residues. The J segment lost 5 bases and the V segment lost 0 bases, leaving 3 bases of the junction unmatched. Per the germline V gene, CDR1 is MRHNA and CDR2 is SNTAGT. CDR3 amino acids: CASSDSAGGGDTQYF. The CDR3 DNA sequence: TGTGCCAGCAGTGACTCAGCGGGGGGCGGAGATACGCAGTATTTT.

This clone was picked up a small number of times. The chain couples TRBV7-8 to TRBJ2-7; D may be TRBD2 (6 bases). Germline V lookup: CDR1 SGHVS, CDR2 FQNEAQ. Trimming took off 5 bases at V and 0 bases at J, with 20 bases between the two ends. The CDR3 has 17 residues. The CDR3 here is CASSAGTAADISYEQYV. The CDR3 nucleotides read TGTGCCAGCAGCGCCGGGACTGCCGCAGATATCTCCTACGAGCAGTACGTC.

The table lists this clone with a count of one. The V gene is TRBV19, the J gene TRBJ1-4; D perhaps matches TRBD1 (5 bases). CDR3 length equals 13 residues. Germline V gene sequence: CDR1 LNHDA, CDR2 SQIVND (reference sequence). The V gene lost 11 bases and the J gene lost 2 bases, with 12 bases spanning the gap. This CDR3 is CAGGGATNEKLFF. The CDR3 DNA is TGTGCCGGAGGAGGGGCGACTAATGAAAAACTGTTTTTT.

The chain has TRBV6-5 and TRBJ2-5; 7 bases align to TRBD2. The germline V gene has CDR1 MNHEY and CDR2 SVGAGI. The CDR3 contains 14 residues. The V gene end was trimmed by 8 bases and the J gene end by 1 base; junction bases not matched to a gene: 7. As DNA, the CDR3 is TGTGCCAGCGGGCAGGGAGGGTTCCAAGAGACCCAGTACTTC. It codes for CASGQGGFQETQYF.

The rearrangement links TRBV2 to TRBJ1-1; a weak D match, TRBD1 (6 bases). The germline V gene encodes CDR1 SNHLY and CDR2 FYNNEI. V was shortened by 7 bases and J by 0 bases, with 12 bases between the two germline ends. The CDR3 extends over 14 amino acids. The CDR3 DNA reads as TGTGCCAGCATTATAGGACAGCTGAACACTGAAGCTTTCTTT. This gives the protein CASIIGQLNTEAFF.